Below are 2 T cell receptor beta chains sequenced from a single sample in a study of T cells in Graves' hyperthyroidism and ophthalmopathy. The source material, RNA transcripts, was used to amplify TCR beta CDR3 regions. HTBI primers were employed in a first-round RT-PCR of the TCR CDR3. TCRdb fed the multiplex PCR reads into MiXCR, producing one record per CDR3 protein. The sample shows 500,000 to 750,000 distinct CDR3 sequences, approximately 15% of them seen only once. The sequencing sample was made of blood. Source of these receptors: a woman younger than 30 with Graves' ophthalmopathy.

This clonotype has ten or more counts. CDR3 residues: CASSTPGTTFFTEQFF. In DNA form, the CDR3 reads TGTGCCAGCAGCACCCCCGGGACTACCTTCTTCACTGAGCAGTTCTTC. V and J are TRBV7-6 and TRBJ2-1; 7 positions agree with TRBD2. Germline V CDR1 and CDR2: SGHVS, FNYEAQ. CDR3 size: 16 residues. V lost 5 bases and J lost 9; bases outside the gene matches: 16.

Concerning this clonotype itself: A read error may explain this, as a much larger clone is one base away. V is TRBV29-1 and J is TRBJ2-3; perhaps TRBD2 as D (6 bases). The CDR3 is 17 residues long. Trimming removed 7 bases from V and 4 bases from J, with 27 bases in between. Germline-derived CDR1 and CDR2 are SQVTM and ANQGSEA. The CDR3 spells CSAMKYASESSADTQYF. Here the CDR3 DNA reads TGCAGCGCCATGAAATATGCTAGCGAATCTAGCGCAGATACGCAGTATTTT.